The sequence of this TCR beta chain was determined in a study of beta chain features in type 1 diabetes. Study results and limitations: Whether TCRB rearrangement is influenced by HLA type went unresolved here.

This CDR3 is 16 amino acids long. V lost 6 bases to trimming and J lost 3 bases, with 19 bases between them. CDR1 and CDR2 from the germline V gene are SGDLS and YYNGEE. This clone was counted a few times. Its antigen is unknown. Every bit of the isolated RNA underwent reverse transcription, so sequencing read expressed TCRB transcripts. Sequenced by immunoSEQ multiplex PCR; TCRdb stores in-frame clones only, minus some. The table records hundreds of thousands of clones, roughly 16% of them present only once. The sequence derives from a man aged 18 to 30 in good health. The genes are TRBV9 and TRBJ2-1; D is perhaps TRBD1 or TRBD2 (5 bases each). The sample was naive CD4+ T cells from blood. CDR3 in DNA: TGTGCCAGCACCTCCGGGGCGGGCGGGTTCTACAATGAGCAGTTCTTC. Its protein is CASTSGAGGFYNEQFF. The variable domain in full, completed from reference TRBV9 and TRBJ2-1, reads DSGVTQTPKHLITATGQRVTLRCSPRSGDLSVYWYQQSLDQGLQFLIQYYNGEERAKGNILERFSAQQFPDLHSELNLSSLELGDSALYFCASTSGAGGFYNEQFFGPGTRLTVL.